Shown below are 5 T cell receptor beta chains from a single sample sequenced in a study of long-term antiretroviral therapy in people with HIV. Sequencing used immunoSEQ v3.0 at survey level. Measured with immunoSEQ multiplex PCR; TCRdb has only the in-frame clones, and not every one. Here the sample spans around 16,000 clones, nearly 80% being singletons. Sequenced here: unsorted PBMCs, sampled nearly 3.3 years after starting antiretroviral therapy. These receptors came from a woman in her thirties or forties with HIV.

The J gene is TRBJ2-3, the V gene TRBV2; 8 nucleotides agree with TRBD2. The CDR3 contains 15 residues. Losses at the gene ends were 2 bases for V and 6 bases for J; bases not matched to a gene: 7. Germline CDR1 SNHLY, CDR2 FYNNEI. The CDR3 spells CASSEMTGGDDTQYF. The CDR3 bases are TGTGCCAGCAGTGAAATGACGGGGGGGGACGATACGCAGTATTTT.

V usage is TRBV29-1 and J usage is TRBJ1-1; the match to TRBD1 covers 11 bases. CDR1 is SQVTM and CDR2 is ANQGSEA in the germline V gene. This CDR3 spans 11 amino acids. J gave up 11 bases and V 6 bases, and 5 bases lay outside the gene matches. The CDR3 protein is CSVDRGPHAFF. CDR3 DNA sequence: TGCAGCGTGGACAGGGGGCCGCACGCTTTCTTT.

The rearrangement joins TRBV30 to TRBJ1-5; maybe TRBD1 (6 bases). CDR1 is GTSNPN, CDR2 SVGIG, per germline (reference sequence). This CDR3 contains 14 residues. V was shortened by 4 bases and J by 6 bases, with 16 bases between the two germline ends. The CDR3: CAWTKTGLGQPQHF. CDR3 in DNA: TGTGCCTGGACCAAAACAGGGCTAGGTCAGCCCCAGCATTTT.

This chain joins TRBV19 and TRBJ1-2; 7 positions match TRBD1. The germline gives CDR1 LNHDA, CDR2 SQIVND (reference sequence). This CDR3 has 15 residues. V lost 4 bases and J lost 4; bases outside the gene matches: 9. The CDR3 DNA is TGTGCCAGTAGTACTTCCGGGACAGACGTCTATGGCTACACCTTC. Protein product: CASSTSGTDVYGYTF. The whole variable domain, filled in from reference TRBV19 and TRBJ1-2, reads DGGITQSPKYLFRKEGQNVTLSCEQNLNHDAMYWYRQDPGQGLRLIYYSQIVNDFQKGDIAEGYSVSREKKESFPLTVTSAQKNPTAFYLCASSTSGTDVYGYTFGSGTRLTVV.

The rearrangement joins TRBV7-9 to TRBJ2-5, with a tentative D call TRBD2 (7 bases). CDR1 and CDR2 (germline): SEHNR, FQNEAQ (reference sequence). The CDR3 runs to 13 residues. Trimming took 5 bases from V and 5 from J, leaving 12 bases between them. The CDR3 region has the DNA TGTGCCAGCAGCGGGGGGGCTCGGGAGACCCAGTACTTC. It is translated as CASSGGARETQYF.